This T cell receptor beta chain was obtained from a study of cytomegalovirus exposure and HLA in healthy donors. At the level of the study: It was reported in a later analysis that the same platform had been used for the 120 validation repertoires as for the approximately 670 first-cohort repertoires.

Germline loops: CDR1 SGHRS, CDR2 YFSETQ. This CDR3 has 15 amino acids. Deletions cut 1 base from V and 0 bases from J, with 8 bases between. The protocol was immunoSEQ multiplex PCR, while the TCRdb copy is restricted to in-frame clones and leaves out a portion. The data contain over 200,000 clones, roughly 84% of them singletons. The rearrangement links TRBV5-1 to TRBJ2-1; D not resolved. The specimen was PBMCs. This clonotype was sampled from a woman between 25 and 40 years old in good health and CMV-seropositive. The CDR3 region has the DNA TGCGCCAGCAGCTTGAGTGGGGACTCCTACAATGAGCAGTTCTTC. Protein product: CASSLSGDSYNEQFF.